This T cell receptor beta chain was sequenced in a study of cytomegalovirus exposure and HLA in healthy donors. A note on this clone: Its specificity is unknown.

Notes on the study in general: Across donors, most TCRs were seen rarely, yet some public ones were widespread. The presence/absence work took it that sequencing depth was about the same across donors.

CDR1 is MGHDK and CDR2 is SYGVNS in the germline V gene. This CDR3 comprises 18 residues. V was clipped by 3 bases and J by 3 bases; unmatched bases: 11. The primer mix had 60 Vbeta and 13 Jbeta primers. Study processing details: Some 9.9 million shared chains were among some 80 million unique TCR beta chains counted in a later analysis. Sequencing was performed with immunoSEQ multiplex PCR; in TCRdb, only in-frame clones are kept and a portion is missing. V and J calls and clone size are as listed in that table; D and trimming were resolved from the DNA. This table has some 250,000 clones, roughly 80% appearing once.

This sequence was found in a woman aged 40 to 49 in good health and CMV-seropositive. Sample: PBMCs. The J gene is TRBJ2-3, the V gene TRBV25-1, with 11 nucleotides matching TRBD2. The CDR3, as DNA: TGTGCCAGCAGTGAGACCCTAGCGGGGGGCCTACAAACAGATACGCAGTATTTT. This translates into CASSETLAGGLQTDTQYF.